This T cell receptor beta chain appears in the sequencing data of a study of CD8 T cells in Susac syndrome. The V end lost 2 bases, the J end lost 0 bases, and 13 bases lay between the germline ends. CDR1 is SGHRS, CDR2 YFSETQ, per germline. The CDR3 runs 16 residues. Reverse transcription used roughly 0.5 to 1 ug RNA and random hexamers. With immunoSEQ multiplex PCR, TCR beta CDR3 was amplified across 54 Vbeta and 13 Jbeta. TCRdb re-analysed the immunoSEQ multiplex PCR reads in MiXCR, keeping a single row per CDR3 protein. The sample consists of some 200,000 distinct CDR3 sequences, approximately 95% of them appearing once.

The J gene is TRBJ2-3, the V gene TRBV5-1; D unclear. The receptor was isolated from a human donor with Susac syndrome. Sequenced input: CD4+ T cells from PBMCs. CDR3 coding DNA: TGCGCCAGCAGCTTCGATCTTCCCTCTAGCACAGATACGCAGTATTTT. It encodes CASSFDLPSSTDTQYF.